The entry that follows covers one T cell receptor (beta chain) sequence. Each CDR3 protein gets one entry after TCRdb re-called the 5' RACE reads with MiXCR. Counted here are about 76,000 distinct CDR3 sequences, roughly 15% occurring once; the ten biggest clones make up 10% to 15%. This entry belongs to a study of early T cells in non-severe SARS-CoV-2 infection. The TCR sequence derives from an adult who was a healthcare worker with PCR-confirmed SARS-CoV-2 infection or an uninfected control (not recorded which). The sample was whole blood.

This CDR3 is CATSDSVRGLNEQFF. The CDR3 DNA sequence: TGTGCCACCAGTGATTCCGTCAGGGGTCTCAATGAGCAGTTCTTC. This rearrangement joins TRBV24-1 to TRBJ2-1, with D perhaps TRBD1 (6 bases). From germline, CDR1 is KGHDR and CDR2 SFDVKD. There are 15 residues in the CDR3. The V gene lost 2 bases and the J gene lost 6 bases, with 13 bases spanning the gap.